The 32 T cell receptor beta chains given below trace back to one sample, sequenced in a study of cytomegalovirus exposure and HLA in healthy donors (dated by TCRdb to the late 2010s). Libraries were constructed by the immunoSEQ multiplex PCR assay. For the multiplex PCR, a mixture combining 60 forward primers for TCR Vbeta segments and 13 reverse primers for TCR Jbeta segments was used. TCRdb's version of the immuneACCESS table is confined to in-frame rearrangements and falls short of the full clone set. An unresolved V gene accounts for under half of the shortfall where checked; the remainder is of unknown origin. This sample comprises roughly 70,000 clones, around 69% of them detected only once. The ten top clones hold about 10% of the sample. Sequencing was done on a sample of PBMCs. The receptors here all came from a human donor in good health.

CDR3 region: CASSFDSGRDEQFF. The CDR3 nucleotides read TGCGCCAGCAGCTTTGATAGCGGGAGGGATGAGCAGTTCTTC. The chain recombines TRBV5-1 with TRBJ2-1, with 11 bases matching TRBD2. From germline, CDR1 is SGHRS and CDR2 YFSETQ. This CDR3 is 14 amino acids long. V was clipped by 2 bases and J by 8 bases; unmatched bases: 3.

The gene calls are TRBV6-5 and TRBJ1-2, with D possibly being TRBD1 (6 bases). The CDR3 runs 15 residues. Germline values: CDR1 MNHEY, CDR2 SVGAGI. With 5 bases removed from V and 0 bases from J, the gap between germline ends came to 13 bases. The chain's CDR3 is CASSLRQAPNYGYTF. The CDR3 DNA sequence: TGTGCCAGCAGTCTCAGACAGGCTCCTAACTATGGCTACACCTTC.

The chain couples TRBV27 to TRBJ2-1; maybe TRBD1 (6 bases). V was trimmed by 5 bases and J by 7 bases, leaving 9 bases between them. The CDR3 length is 12 residues. CDR1 MNHEY and CDR2 SMNVEV come from the germline V gene (reference sequence). The CDR3, as DNA: TGTGCCAGCAGTCCAGGGGTTAATGAGCAGTTCTTC. Protein sequence: CASSPGVNEQFF.

This chain uses TRBV6-1 with TRBJ1-5; TRBD1 is a possible D gene (5 bases). The V end lost 7 bases, the J end lost 6 bases, and 19 bases lay between the germline ends. This CDR3 is 15 amino acids long. Germline values: CDR1 MNHNS, CDR2 SASEGT. The CDR3 reads CASIRGPGVGQPQHF. The CDR3, as DNA: TGTGCCAGCATCCGCGGCCCGGGGGTAGGTCAGCCCCAGCATTTT.

The chain links TRBV7-6 to TRBJ2-1, with D possibly matching TRBD2 (5 bases). Germline lookup yields CDR1 SGHVS and CDR2 FNYEAQ. This CDR3 contains 14 residues. V shed 4 bases and J shed 8 bases, with 15 bases lying between them. The CDR3 region is CASSSQPEGDEQFF. In DNA form, the CDR3 reads TGTGCCAGCAGCTCCCAGCCTGAGGGCGATGAGCAGTTCTTC. Looking up the rest from reference TRBV7-6 and TRBJ2-1 gives the full variable domain: GAGVSQSPRYKVTKRGQDVALRCDPISGHVSLYWYRQALGQGPEFLTYFNYEAQQDKSGLPNDRFSAERPEGSISTLTIQRTEQRDSAMYRCASSSQPEGDEQFFGPGTRLTVL.

The genes are TRBV7-2 and TRBJ1-2, with 12 bases matching TRBD1. The CDR3 runs 15 residues. From germline, CDR1 is SGHTA and CDR2 FQGNSA. Germline trimming cut 5 bases from V and 3 bases from J; bases unmatched to any gene: 4. CDR3 in amino acids: CASSLGTGGYYGYTF. DNA for the CDR3: TGTGCCAGCAGCCTTGGGACAGGGGGCTACTATGGCTACACCTTC.

The chain joins TRBV29-1 to TRBJ2-7; 8 bases match TRBD2. The germline V gene encodes CDR1 SQVTM and CDR2 ANQGSEA. This CDR3 region has 13 residues. V trimming: 6 bases; J trimming: 3 bases; junction bases outside the gene matches: 7. The CDR3 region has the DNA TGCAGCGTCGAGGGTAGCGGGATCTACGAGCAGTACTTC. As protein: CSVEGSGIYEQYF.

This clone was counted only a few times. The rearrangement links TRBV10-2 to TRBJ1-5; D might be TRBD1 (5 bases). Germline CDR1 and CDR2: WSHSY and SAAADI. This CDR3 is built from 14 residues. The V gene lost 6 bases and the J gene lost 11 bases, with 20 bases spanning the gap. Here the CDR3 reads CASRDKAQGGAQHF. In DNA form, the CDR3 reads TGCGCCAGCAGGGACAAGGCTCAAGGAGGGGCCCAGCATTTT.

This clone was counted a few times. This sequence joins TRBV28 and TRBJ2-2, with 9 bases aligning to TRBD1. J gave up 4 bases and V 6 bases, and 9 bases lay outside the gene matches. CDR3 length equals 16 residues. Germline lookup yields CDR1 MDHEN and CDR2 SYDVKM. CDR3 protein: CASRTGGASGTGELFF. The CDR3 coding sequence is TGTGCCAGCAGAACAGGGGGCGCCTCTGGCACCGGGGAGCTGTTTTTT.

The V gene is TRBV5-8, the J gene TRBJ1-1; 7 nucleotides align to TRBD1. The ends lost 4 bases at V and 11 bases at J; junction bases unmatched: 17. This CDR3 has 15 residues. The germline gives CDR1 SGHTS, CDR2 YDEGEE. The CDR3 coding sequence is TGTGCCAGCAGCAACCACGTTGACAGGGTTGATGGGGCTTTCTTT. Residues: CASSNHVDRVDGAFF.

This rearrangement joins TRBV28 to TRBJ2-3; 9 positions agree with TRBD2. Germline CDR1 and CDR2: MDHEN and SYDVKM. The V and J ends lost 0 bases and 5 bases, in that order; junction bases with no gene match: 6. The CDR3 is 16 amino acids. This CDR3 reads CASSLWAGGPQDTQYF. The CDR3 coding sequence is TGTGCCAGCAGTTTATGGGCGGGAGGGCCTCAAGATACGCAGTATTTT.

The rearrangement links TRBV14 to TRBJ2-7, with TRBD1 matching 11 bases. The trim removed 4 bases at V and 4 bases at J, leaving 3 bases unmatched. Germline CDR1 is SGHDN and CDR2 is FVKESK. The CDR3 covers 14 residues. Here the CDR3 DNA reads TGTGCCAGCAGCCCCGGGACAGGGGGGTACGAGCAGTACTTC. This encodes CASSPGTGGYEQYF.

The rearrangement links TRBV5-1 to TRBJ2-7; possibly TRBD2 for D (5 bases). With 0 bases removed from V and 9 bases from J, the gap between germline ends came to 16 bases. The length of the CDR3 is 14 residues. CDR1 and CDR2 (germline): SGHRS, YFSETQ. CDR3 nucleotides: TGCGCCAGCAGCTTGGATAGAGGGAACGGTGTGCAGTACTTC. Translation gives CASSLDRGNGVQYF.

This clone has just a few counts. This chain uses TRBV6-5 with TRBJ1-1, with D hard to call. In germline, CDR1 is MNHEY, CDR2 SVGAGI. V lost 6 bases and J 5 bases, leaving 16 bases between the germline ends. The CDR3 sequence is 14 residues long. CDR3 residues: CASRSSGRPTEAFF. The CDR3 DNA reads TGTGCCAGCAGATCCTCGGGAAGGCCTACTGAAGCTTTCTTT.

The rearrangement links TRBV6-6 to TRBJ2-1, with a weak D call TRBD2 (6 bases). This CDR3 spans 15 amino acids. Trimming stripped 2 bases from V and 8 bases from J, with 16 bases between. Germline CDR1 and CDR2: MNHNY and SVGAGI (reference sequence). The CDR3 region has the DNA TGTGCCAGCAGTTACGAGGCTAGCGAAGGGCATGAGCAGTTCTTC. This encodes CASSYEASEGHEQFF.

The rearrangement uses TRBV7-6 and TRBJ1-5; 9 bases line up with TRBD1. CDR3 size: 16 residues. J lost 2 bases, V lost 5 bases, and 7 bases had no gene match. The germline CDR1 and CDR2 sequences are SGHVS and FNYEAQ. The CDR3 nucleotides are TGTGCCAGCAGCCTAAGGACAGGGGAGGGCAATCAGCCCCAGCATTTT. This sequence encodes CASSLRTGEGNQPQHF.

The J gene is TRBJ2-2, the V gene TRBV4-2, with TRBD2 as a possible D gene (6 bases). Trimming stripped 4 bases from V and 4 bases from J, with 13 bases between. The CDR3 length is 15 residues. Germline-derived CDR1 and CDR2 are LGHNA and YNFKEQ. The CDR3 coding sequence is TGTGCCAGCAGCCCCCGGGACTCACCCACCGGGGAGCTGTTTTTT. It yields the protein CASSPRDSPTGELFF.

The chain carries TRBV4-2 and TRBJ2-7; 8 nucleotides align to TRBD2. The V gene end was trimmed by 5 bases and the J gene end by 2 bases; junction bases not matched to a gene: 2. The CDR3 totals 13 residues. Germline V lookup: CDR1 LGHNA, CDR2 YNFKEQ. CDR3 protein: CASSSGRTYEQYF. The CDR3 DNA reads as TGTGCCAGCAGCAGCGGGAGAACCTACGAGCAGTACTTC.

This clone appeared a few times. The rearrangement uses TRBV19 and TRBJ2-7; 9 bases align to TRBD1. Germline values: CDR1 LNHDA, CDR2 SQIVND (reference sequence). The CDR3 runs to 14 residues. V lost 9 bases and J lost 6; bases outside the gene matches: 12. Here the CDR3 reads CASRPGQGLGEQYF. The CDR3 DNA is TGTGCCAGCAGACCGGGACAGGGCCTGGGCGAGCAGTACTTC.

The sample holds a few counts of this clone. The genes are TRBV27 and TRBJ2-7; a weak D match, TRBD2 (7 bases). Trimming removed 5 bases at V and 4 bases at J, with 21 bases between. This CDR3 is 16 amino acids long. Germline V gene data show CDR1 as MNHEY and CDR2 as SMNVEV (reference sequence). The CDR3 region is CASSLEGGSGAYEQYF. CDR3 sequence (DNA): TGTGCCAGCAGTCTTGAAGGGGGGAGCGGGGCTTACGAGCAGTACTTC.

The J gene is TRBJ2-5, the V gene TRBV19; 10 bases align to TRBD1. This CDR3 contains 16 residues. Germline CDR1 LNHDA, CDR2 SQIVND (reference sequence). The ends lost 5 bases at V and 6 bases at J; junction bases unmatched: 12. The CDR3 spells CASSLGGQGLRKTQYF. As DNA, the CDR3 is TGTGCCAGTAGTCTGGGGGGACAGGGGCTAAGAAAGACCCAGTACTTC.

This clone was counted only a few times. This chain links TRBV6-5 with TRBJ1-2; 12 bases are a match to TRBD1. V gave up 6 bases and J gave up 7 bases; unmatched junction bases: 6. This CDR3 is 14 amino acids long. Germline CDR1 is MNHEY and CDR2 is SVGAGI. CDR3 residues: CASSPGTGGSGYTF. CDR3 in DNA: TGTGCCAGCAGCCCAGGGACAGGGGGCTCTGGCTACACCTTC.

The V and J genes are TRBV28 and TRBJ2-5; D might be TRBD2 (6 bases). The germline V gene encodes CDR1 MDHEN and CDR2 SYDVKM. The V and J ends lost 4 bases and 1 base respectively, with 10 bases between them. The CDR3 is made up of 14 amino acids. CDR3 DNA: TGTGCCAGCAGTTGGGACTTGTTCCAAGAGACCCAGTACTTC. Translating gives CASSWDLFQETQYF. Full variable domain (outside the CDR3, taken from reference TRBV28 and TRBJ2-5): DVKVTQSSRYLVKRTGEKVFLECVQDMDHENMFWYRQDPGLGLRLIYFSYDVKMKEKGDIPEGYSVSREKKERFSLILESASTNQTSMYLCASSWDLFQETQYFGPGTRLLVL.

The rearrangement uses TRBV5-8 and TRBJ2-2; 7 positions agree with TRBD2. The CDR3 has 14 residues. The V gene's germline CDR1 is SGHTS and CDR2 YDEGEE. Germline trimming cut 0 bases from V and 7 bases from J; bases unmatched to any gene: 3. The chain's CDR3 is CASSLGGGYGELFF. As DNA, the CDR3 is TGTGCCAGCAGCTTGGGCGGGGGATACGGGGAGCTGTTTTTT.

The chain has TRBV25-1 and TRBJ2-1; perhaps TRBD2 as D (6 bases). The CDR3 has 15 amino acids. Germline V gene data show CDR1 as MGHDK and CDR2 as SYGVNS. V was clipped by 5 bases and J by 5 bases, with 16 bases between them. CDR3 sequence: CASSSGTEAHNEQFF. The CDR3 coding sequence is TGTGCCAGCAGTTCCGGGACTGAGGCCCACAATGAGCAGTTCTTC.

This clone appeared once. The chain recombines TRBV7-9 with TRBJ2-4, with D perhaps matching TRBD2 (6 bases). The germline V gene has CDR1 SEHNR and CDR2 FQNEAQ (reference sequence). Trimming stripped 1 base from V and 0 bases from J, with 19 bases between. This CDR3 has 19 residues. This CDR3 reads CASSLEGRERFLAKNIQYF. CDR3 coding DNA: TGTGCCAGCAGCTTAGAGGGCCGGGAGAGGTTTTTAGCCAAAAACATTCAGTACTTC.

The chain joins TRBV2 to TRBJ1-2; no reliable D call. Between the trimmed V and J ends, which lost 6 bases and 0 bases, there was a span of 14 bases. This CDR3 is built from 15 residues. From germline, CDR1 is SNHLY and CDR2 FYNNEI. The CDR3 spells CASRHSLRANYGYTF. For the CDR3, the DNA is TGTGCCAGCAGGCACAGTCTAAGAGCTAACTATGGCTACACCTTC.

The chain employs TRBV5-1 and TRBJ2-5; 7 bases match TRBD1. CDR1 SGHRS and CDR2 YFSETQ come from the germline V gene. V was pared by 0 bases and J by 4 bases, with 12 bases of the junction left unmatched. This CDR3 comprises 17 residues. DNA for the CDR3: TGCGCCAGCAGCTTGGGACAGGGACCTCCTAGGGGAGAGACCCAGTACTTC. It encodes CASSLGQGPPRGETQYF. Combining the CDR3 with reference TRBV5-1 and TRBJ2-5 gives the whole variable domain KAGVTQTPRYLIKTRGQQVTLSCSPISGHRSVSWYQQTPGQGLQFLFEYFSETQRNKGNFPGRFSGRQFSNSRSEMNVSTLELGDSALYLCASSLGQGPPRGETQYFGPGTRLLVL.

The chain employs TRBV4-1 and TRBJ1-2; TRBD1 matches 7 bases. Germline trimming cut 4 bases from V and 2 bases from J; bases unmatched to any gene: 7. CDR1 is MGHRA, CDR2 YSYEKL, per germline. CDR3 length equals 15 residues. The CDR3 nucleotides are TGCGCCAGCAGCCTAGAGACAGGGACAAACTATGGCTACACCTTC. This sequence encodes CASSLETGTNYGYTF.

This sequence joins TRBV7-3 and TRBJ1-1; the D gene is possibly TRBD1 (6 bases). V was pared by 1 base and J by 3 bases, with 9 bases between. There are 14 residues in the CDR3. Germline V lookup: CDR1 SGHTA, CDR2 FQGTGA. The CDR3 loop is CASSLNPGDTEAFF. CDR3 nucleotide sequence: TGTGCCAGCAGCTTAAATCCAGGGGACACTGAAGCTTTCTTT.

This clone showed up just once. The J gene is TRBJ2-1, the V gene TRBV5-1; 10 bases are a match to TRBD2. V was clipped by 1 base and J by 6 bases; unmatched bases: 7. Per the germline V gene, CDR1 is SGHRS and CDR2 is YFSETQ. The CDR3 loop spans 16 amino acids. CDR3 amino acids: CASSLFLAGEGNEQFF. The CDR3 bases are TGCGCCAGCAGCTTGTTTCTAGCGGGAGAGGGCAATGAGCAGTTCTTC.

This rearrangement joins TRBV18 to TRBJ1-1; maybe TRBD1 (6 bases). The CDR3 totals 13 residues. The V gene's germline CDR1 is KGHSH and CDR2 LQKENI. V lost 2 bases and J 4 bases, leaving 8 bases between the germline ends. CDR3 sequence: CASSPAGATEAFF. In DNA form, the CDR3 reads TGTGCCAGCTCACCAGCAGGGGCCACTGAAGCTTTCTTT.